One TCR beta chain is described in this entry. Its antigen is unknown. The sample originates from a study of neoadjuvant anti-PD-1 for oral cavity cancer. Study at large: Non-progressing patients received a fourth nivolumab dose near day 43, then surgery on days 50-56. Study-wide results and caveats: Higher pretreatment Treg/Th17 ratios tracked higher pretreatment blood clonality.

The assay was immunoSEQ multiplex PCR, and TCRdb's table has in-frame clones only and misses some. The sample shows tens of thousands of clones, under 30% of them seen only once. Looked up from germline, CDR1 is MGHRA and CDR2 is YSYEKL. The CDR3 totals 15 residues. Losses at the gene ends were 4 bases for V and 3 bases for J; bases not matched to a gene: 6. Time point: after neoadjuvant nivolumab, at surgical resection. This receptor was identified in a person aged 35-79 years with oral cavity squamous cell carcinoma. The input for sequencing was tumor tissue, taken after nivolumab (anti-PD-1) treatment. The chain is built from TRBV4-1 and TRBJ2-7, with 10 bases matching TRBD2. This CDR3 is CASSRSLAGDYEQYF. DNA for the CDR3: TGCGCCAGCAGCCGGTCCCTAGCGGGAGACTACGAGCAGTACTTC.